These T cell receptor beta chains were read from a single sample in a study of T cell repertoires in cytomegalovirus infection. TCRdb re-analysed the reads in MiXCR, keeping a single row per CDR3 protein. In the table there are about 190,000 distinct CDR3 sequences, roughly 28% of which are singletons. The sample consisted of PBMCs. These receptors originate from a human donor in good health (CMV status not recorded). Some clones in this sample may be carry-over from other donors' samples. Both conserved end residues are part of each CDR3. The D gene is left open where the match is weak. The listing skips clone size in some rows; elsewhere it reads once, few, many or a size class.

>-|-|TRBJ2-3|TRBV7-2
TGTGCCAGCAGCTTAGCGAAGTACGATACGCAGTATTTT
CASSLAKYDTQYF
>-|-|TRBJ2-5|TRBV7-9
TGTGCCAGCAGCTTAGTTTGGGAGCCCCAGTACTTC
CASSLVWEPQYF
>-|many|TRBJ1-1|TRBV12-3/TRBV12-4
TGTGCCAGCATTTCCGGGGACCGAAGGCACACTGAAGCTTTCTTT
CASISGDRRHTEAFF
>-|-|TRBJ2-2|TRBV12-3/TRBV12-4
TGTGCCAGCAGTTTACCACCGACAGTGAGTAGGTTCGGGGAGCTGTTTTTT
CASSLPPTVSRFGELFF
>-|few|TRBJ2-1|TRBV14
TGTGCCAGCAGCCAAGCGGGGGCAGCCACTTACAATGAGCAGTTCTTC
CASSQAGAATYNEQFF
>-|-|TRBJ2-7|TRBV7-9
TGTGCCAGCAGCTCCCCCGGGCTCCCCTTCGAGCAGTACTTC
CASSSPGLPFEQYF
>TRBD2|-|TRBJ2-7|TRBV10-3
TGTGCCATCAGTGGATCTTCGACTAGCGGGGGGGCGGACACTTACTACGAGCAGTACTTC
CAISGSSTSGGADTYYEQYF
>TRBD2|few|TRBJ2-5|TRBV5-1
TGCGCCAGCATCCCTAGCGGGGGCGAAGAGACCCAGTACTTC
CASIPSGGEETQYF
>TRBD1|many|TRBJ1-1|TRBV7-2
TGTGCCAGCAGCTTAAGGGTACAGGGGGGCGCTGAAGCTTTCTTT
CASSLRVQGGAEAFF
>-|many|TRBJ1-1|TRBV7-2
TGTGCCAGCAGCTACAAGGGATGGAGCACTGAAGCTTTCTTT
CASSYKGWSTEAFF
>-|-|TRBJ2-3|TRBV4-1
TGCGCCAGCAGCCAAGGTCCAGCAGCGAGCACAGATACGCAGTATTTT
CASSQGPAASTDTQYF
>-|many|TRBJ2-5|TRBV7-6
TGTGCCAGCAGCCCTGGGGCCAGCCAAGAGACCCAGTACTTC
CASSPGASQETQYF
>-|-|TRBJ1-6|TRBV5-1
TGCGCCAGCAGCCCCTCACAGGGAGAGGATAATTCACCCCTCCACTTT
CASSPSQGEDNSPLHF
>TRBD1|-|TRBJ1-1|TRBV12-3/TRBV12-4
TGTGCCAGCAGGCCACTGGCAGGGGGAACTGAAGCTTTCTTT
CASRPLAGGTEAFF
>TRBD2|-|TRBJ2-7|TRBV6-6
TGTGCCAGCTCTAGGCGGGGGGCCATCTACGAGCAGTACTTC
CASSRRGAIYEQYF
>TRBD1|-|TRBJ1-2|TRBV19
TGTGCCACCATGGACACGGCCGGGACAGGGCTCTATGGCTACACCTTC
CATMDTAGTGLYGYTF
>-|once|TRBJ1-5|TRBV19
TGTGCCAGTAAACGCGGGGGGCTAAGCAATCAGCCCCAGCATTTT
CASKRGGLSNQPQHF
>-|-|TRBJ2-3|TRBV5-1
TGCGCCAGCAGCATTCCCTCGGAGACGCAGTATTTT
CASSIPSETQYF
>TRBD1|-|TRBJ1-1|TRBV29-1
TGCAGCGTTGAAAGGGACAGGGGCACTGAAGCTTTCTTT
CSVERDRGTEAFF
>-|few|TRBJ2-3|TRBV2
TGTGCCAGCAGTGAAGGAGGGGTCACAGATACGCAGTATTTT
CASSEGGVTDTQYF
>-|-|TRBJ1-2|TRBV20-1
TGCAGTGCCAACTCGGGAGGGCAATCCTCTGGCTACACCTTC
CSANSGGQSSGYTF
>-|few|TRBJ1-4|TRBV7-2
TGTGCCAGCAGCTTCCCCGGGGTCCCTCTTGAAAAACTGTTTTTT
CASSFPGVPLEKLFF
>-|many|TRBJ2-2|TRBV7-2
TGTGCCAGCAGGGATGGTGCCTCCACCGGGGAGCTGTTTTTT
CASRDGASTGELFF
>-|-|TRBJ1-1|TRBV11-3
TGTGCCAGCAGCACCGGCGGGGAGAACACTGAAGCTTTCTTT
CASSTGGENTEAFF